This is a list of T cell receptor beta chains from one sample in a study of cytomegalovirus exposure and HLA in healthy donors. Generated by immunoSEQ multiplex PCR, the TCRdb table keeps only in-frame clones and is missing some. This table has around 160,000 clones, 75% to 90% appearing once. Sequenced input: PBMCs. The receptors derive from a man aged 50 to 59 in good health and CMV-seropositive. Each CDR3 is given with its conserved first and last residue. A D gene is named only where the DNA matches it firmly. Clone size is stated in some rows and not others, as once, few, many or a class when expanded.

NA	NA	TRBJ2-5	TRBV28	CASSLIRDQETQYF	TGTGCCAGCAGTTTGATACGGGATCAAGAGACCCAGTACTTC
TRBD2	NA	TRBJ2-7	TRBV28	CASSLLAGEQYF	TGTGCCAGCAGTTTACTAGCGGGCGAGCAGTACTTC
TRBD2	NA	TRBJ2-1	TRBV13	CASSLRGGPLNEQFF	TGTGCCAGCAGCTTACGCGGGGGGCCTTTGAATGAGCAGTTCTTC
TRBD1	NA	TRBJ2-7	TRBV6-6	CASSYSTGSSYEQYF	TGTGCCAGCAGTTACTCGACAGGGTCCTCCTACGAGCAGTACTTC
NA	NA	TRBJ2-3	TRBV4-3	CASSQDPITDTQYF	TGCGCCAGCAGCCAAGACCCCATCACAGATACGCAGTATTTT
NA	once	TRBJ1-2	TRBV4-1	CASSQDRGNRMYTF	TGCGCCAGCAGCCAAGATCGGGGAAACCGAATGTACACCTTC
NA	NA	TRBJ2-2	TRBV2	CASSDLVSTGELFF	TGTGCCAGCAGTGATTTAGTGTCCACCGGGGAGCTGTTTTTT
TRBD1	NA	TRBJ1-5	TRBV7-9	CASSMDREQPQHF	TGTGCCAGCAGCATGGACAGGGAACAGCCCCAGCATTTT
TRBD1	once	TRBJ1-5	TRBV2	CASSESPGQGSNQPQHF	TGTGCCAGCAGTGAATCTCCGGGACAGGGGAGCAATCAGCCCCAGCATTTT
TRBD2	NA	TRBJ2-1	TRBV7-8	CASGRSGVSHEQFF	TGTGCCAGCGGGCGCAGCGGGGTATCCCATGAGCAGTTCTTC
TRBD2	once	TRBJ2-1	TRBV18	CASSPKGLAQNEQFF	TGTGCCAGCTCACCGAAGGGACTAGCGCAGAATGAGCAGTTCTTC
TRBD1	few	TRBJ2-7	TRBV19	CASSTSGTGVAEQYF	TGTGCCAGTAGTACATCCGGGACAGGGGTTGCCGAGCAGTACTTC
NA	NA	TRBJ1-2	TRBV7-8	CASSNPDKANYGYTF	TGTGCCAGCAGCAACCCGGACAAAGCTAACTATGGCTACACCTTC
NA	NA	TRBJ1-4	TRBV5-4	CASSRAAGVGEKLFF	TGTGCCAGCAGCAGAGCTGCGGGGGTCGGGGAAAAACTGTTTTTT
NA	NA	TRBJ2-7	TRBV4-3	CASSQGWGGAVYEQYF	TGCGCCAGCAGCCAAGGGTGGGGGGGGGCGGTCTACGAGCAGTACTTC
TRBD1	few	TRBJ1-5	TRBV19	CASSIPGQKGQQHF	TGTGCCAGTAGTATTCCGGGACAGAAAGGACAACAGCATTTT
NA	NA	TRBJ2-7	TRBV9	CASSGQFPPSYEQYF	TGTGCCAGCAGTGGACAGTTCCCTCCCTCCTACGAGCAGTACTTC
NA	once	TRBJ1-6	TRBV25-1	CASSESGVGSNSPLHF	TGTGCCAGCAGTGAATCGGGGGTCGGTTCTAATTCACCCCTCCACTTT
NA	NA	TRBJ1-4	TRBV7-9	CASSSGGQLINEKLFF	TGTGCCAGCAGCTCGGGAGGACAGTTGATAAATGAAAAACTTTTTTTT
NA	NA	TRBJ1-1	TRBV5-1	CASSLVVVASGTNTEAFF	TGCGCCAGCAGCTTGGTAGTAGTGGCCAGTGGGACAAACACTGAAGCTTTCTTT
TRBD1	once	TRBJ2-2	TRBV29-1	CSVDRGFRELFF	TGCAGCGTAGACAGGGGTTTCAGGGAGCTGTTTTTT
TRBD2	NA	TRBJ2-2	TRBV10-3	CAISGTSGGANTGELFF	TGTGCCATCAGCGGGACTAGCGGGGGGGCAAACACCGGGGAGCTGTTTTTT
TRBD1	NA	TRBJ2-3	TRBV4-3	CASSQDALTGGTDTQYF	TGCGCCAGCAGCCAAGATGCTTTGACAGGGGGCACAGATACGCAGTATTTT
NA	NA	TRBJ2-3	TRBV6-5	CASTGEGGTTQYF	TGTGCCAGCACGGGCGAGGGGGGGACTACGCAGTATTTT
NA	NA	TRBJ2-2	TRBV27	CASSFGRGELFF	TGTGCCAGCAGTTTTGGGCGCGGGGAGCTGTTTTTT
TRBD2	NA	TRBJ2-1	TRBV4-2	CASSPRDYSYNEQFF	TGTGCCAGCAGCCCCCGGGACTACTCCTACAATGAGCAGTTCTTC
TRBD1	NA	TRBJ1-3	TRBV5-6	CASSLGTGGGNTIYF	TGTGCCAGCAGCTTGGGGACAGGCGGCGGAAACACCATATATTTT
NA	NA	TRBJ1-2	TRBV20-1	CSAPPNYGYTF	TGCAGTGCTCCTCCTAACTATGGCTACACCTTC